One and the same sample provided the 7 T cell receptor beta chains below, sequenced in a study of blood T cells in healthy people across ages. Sample-barcoded 5' priming and a J-beta primer mix drove a second PCR of roughly 7 to 11 cycles. TCRdb re-called the 5' RACE reads through MiXCR, storing one row per CDR3 protein. The table records 700,000 to 950,000 distinct CDR3 sequences, about three fifths of them present only once. Sequenced material: blood. The receptors come from a young man in good health.

This clonotype has more than one count but fewer than ten. Since no conserved phenylalanine or tryptophan closes the CDR3, a read error is the likely cause. The chain uses TRBV12-3 or TRBV12-4 and TRBJ2-3; tentative D call: TRBD2 (5 bases). With 3 bases removed from V and 5 bases from J, the gap between germline ends came to 12 bases. CDR3 size: 14 residues. CDR3 DNA: TGTGCCAGCAGTTTCAGAGGGAGAGGAGATACGCAGTATTCT. This translates into CASSFRGRGDTQYS.

The V and J genes are TRBV29-1 and TRBJ2-5; D might be TRBD2 (6 bases). V lost 4 bases, J lost 0 bases, and 18 bases lay in between. This CDR3 comprises 16 residues. Germline V CDR1 and CDR2: SQVTM, ANQGSEA. This CDR3 is CSVGGNAGTYQETQYF. CDR3 nucleotides: TGCAGCGTTGGGGGGAACGCCGGGACTTACCAAGAGACCCAGTACTTC.

The chain combines TRBV21-1 with TRBJ2-7; TRBD2 was called by the table and not checked on the DNA. TRBV21-1 represents a pseudogene. There are 17 residues in the CDR3. The CDR3, as DNA: TGTGCCAGCAGCAGACCGGGACTAGCTTTAGACCCTTACGAGCAGTACTTC. It encodes CASSRPGLALDPYEQYF.

The rearrangement uses TRBV27 and TRBJ2-3; D is tentatively TRBD1 or TRBD2 (6 bases each). V lost 6 bases, J lost 1 base, and 23 bases lay in between. Germline values: CDR1 MNHEY, CDR2 SMNVEV (reference sequence). The CDR3 has 18 residues. CDR3: CASSGRTAGEAGTDTQYF. The CDR3 bases are TGTGCCAGCAGCGGACGGACCGCAGGGGAGGCGGGCACAGATACGCAGTATTTT.

The chain couples TRBV7-2 to TRBJ2-4, with D possibly called TRBD1 or TRBD2 (6 bases each). The CDR3 covers 14 residues. In germline, CDR1 is SGHTA, CDR2 FQGNSA. Trimming removed 1 base at V and 7 bases at J, with 11 bases between. CDR3 amino acids: CASSLGGGRNIQYF. The DNA for the CDR3 is TGTGCCAGCAGCTTAGGAGGGGGGAGGAACATTCAGTACTTC.

The gene calls are TRBV6-2 or TRBV6-3 and TRBJ1-1; TRBD1 aligns across 7 bases. The V and J ends lost 6 bases and 1 base, in that order; junction bases with no gene match: 5. Looked up from germline, CDR1 is MNHEY and CDR2 is SVGEGT. The CDR3 totals 14 residues. The CDR3 region is CASRRGQTNTEAFF. The CDR3 region has the DNA TGTGCCAGCAGACGGGGACAGACGAACACTGAAGCTTTCTTT.

The chain uses TRBV6-6 and TRBJ1-1, with 8 positions matching TRBD1. CDR1 and CDR2 from the germline V gene are MNHNY and SVGAGI (reference sequence). V lost 2 bases, J lost 0 bases, and 8 bases stayed unmatched. This CDR3 has 17 residues. The CDR3 sequence: CASSYPYRQGMNTEAFF. The DNA for the CDR3 is TGTGCCAGCAGTTACCCGTACCGACAGGGGATGAACACTGAAGCTTTCTTT.